These 10 T cell receptor beta chains were all obtained from the same sample, sequenced in a study of beta chain features in type 1 diabetes. Every isolated RNA sample was fully reverse transcribed, so sequencing captured expressed TCRB transcripts. Only in-frame clones appear in the TCRdb table, and some are missing; sequencing was by immunoSEQ multiplex PCR. This table has around 140,000 clones, 9% appearing once. Study results and caveats: Moderately but significantly shorter TCRB CDR3s were found in Type 1 diabetes patients in all four CD4+ subsets.

These receptors lack a known antigen. The specimen sequenced was central memory CD4+ T cells from blood. The origin of the receptors is a man younger than 45 with type 1 diabetes.

The CDR3 loop reads CASSLMGEDEKLFF. The CDR3 coding sequence is TGTGCCAGCAGCTTAATGGGGGAGGATGAAAAACTGTTTTTT. J is TRBJ1-4 and V is TRBV7-9, with a weak D call TRBD1 (5 bases). Per germline, CDR1 SEHNR and CDR2 FQNEAQ (reference sequence). Between the trimmed V and J ends, which lost 2 bases and 6 bases, there was a span of 10 bases. The CDR3 has 14 amino acids. Filled out from reference TRBV7-9 and TRBJ1-4, the complete variable domain reads DTGVSQNPRHKITKRGQNVTFRCDPISEHNRLYWYRQTLGQGPEFLTYFQNEAQLEKSRLLSDRFSAERPKGSFSTLEIQRTEQGDSAMYLCASSLMGEDEKLFFGSGTQLSVL.

The CDR3 DNA reads TGTGCCTGGAGTTTCCCAGGGACAGGGAAGACTGAAGCTTTCTTT. Amino acids: CAWSFPGTGKTEAFF. This chain uses TRBV30 with TRBJ1-1; 9 bases align to TRBD1. The germline V gene has CDR1 GTSNPN and CDR2 SVGIG (reference sequence). This CDR3 comprises 15 residues. Unmatched junction bases numbered 9, after V lost 2 bases and J lost 5 bases.

V and J are TRBV7-2 and TRBJ1-2; a possible D gene is TRBD1 (6 bases). CDR3 length equals 15 residues. Trimming pared 1 base from V and 9 bases from J, leaving 18 bases between. Germline V CDR1 and CDR2: SGHTA, FQGNSA. The CDR3 here is CASSLVVGQGLRYTF. The CDR3 DNA is TGTGCCAGCAGCTTAGTGGTGGGGCAGGGGCTTCGCTACACCTTC.

This clone was seen a few times. V is TRBV28 and J is TRBJ1-1; 7 nucleotides line up with TRBD1. CDR3 length: 13 residues. V was pared by 6 bases and J by 8 bases, with 9 bases of the junction left unmatched. From germline, CDR1 is MDHEN and CDR2 SYDVKM. CDR3 protein: CASRHPGTEEAFF. Here the CDR3 DNA reads TGTGCCAGCAGACATCCCGGGACAGAAGAAGCTTTCTTT. The full variable domain, its missing parts supplied by reference TRBV28 and TRBJ1-1, is DVKVTQSSRYLVKRTGEKVFLECVQDMDHENMFWYRQDPGLGLRLIYFSYDVKMKEKGDIPEGYSVSREKKERFSLILESASTNQTSMYLCASRHPGTEEAFFGQGTRLTVV.

This clone was picked up a small number of times. The gene calls are TRBV6-5 and TRBJ2-5, with D maybe TRBD1 (5 bases). The germline CDR1 and CDR2 sequences are MNHEY and SVGAGI. V gave up 6 bases and J gave up 1 base, with 9 bases separating them. This CDR3 is 13 amino acids long. CDR3: CASSRESQETQYF. CDR3 nucleotide sequence: TGTGCCAGCAGCAGGGAAAGCCAAGAGACCCAGTACTTC.

This chain connects TRBV2 to TRBJ1-5; 8 bases are shared with TRBD1. The trim removed 6 bases at V and 4 bases at J, leaving 11 bases unmatched. The germline V gene has CDR1 SNHLY and CDR2 FYNNEI. The CDR3 contains 16 residues. The CDR3 region is CASREDREPPNQPQHF. The CDR3, as DNA: TGTGCCAGCAGAGAGGACAGGGAGCCCCCGAATCAGCCCCAGCATTTT.

The chain links TRBV25-1 to TRBJ1-6; the match to TRBD1 covers 9 bases. CDR1 and CDR2 (germline): MGHDK, SYGVNS. The CDR3 is 15 residues long. V lost 10 bases and J lost 5; bases outside the gene matches: 9. The CDR3 sequence is CAIPDRGYDNSPLHF. The CDR3 region has the DNA TGTGCCATTCCGGACAGGGGATACGATAATTCACCCCTCCACTTT.

This clone occurred a few times. This chain uses TRBV18 with TRBJ1-1, with 9 bases that match TRBD1. The CDR3 runs 16 residues. Germline V lookup: CDR1 KGHSH, CDR2 LQKENI. The V gene end was trimmed by 0 bases and the J gene end by 3 bases; junction bases not matched to a gene: 5. CDR3 sequence (DNA): TGTGCCAGCTCACCACCTAGGGGACAGGGAGACACTGAAGCTTTCTTT. It translates to CASSPPRGQGDTEAFF.

Sample share makes this clone medium-sized. Other nucleotide sequences in the sample specify the same CDR3. The chain links TRBV11-2 to TRBJ2-3; no firm D call. Germline CDR1 and CDR2: SGHAT and FQNNGV. V lost 3 bases and J lost 1, with 5 bases in between. CDR3 size: 13 residues. CDR3 region: CASSLAGTDTQYF. The CDR3 region has the DNA TGTGCCAGCAGCTTGGCGGGCACAGATACGCAGTATTTT.

This clone has more than one count but fewer than ten. This chain joins TRBV7-9 and TRBJ2-7; D ambiguous. This CDR3 is built from 13 residues. Germline loops: CDR1 SEHNR, CDR2 FQNEAQ (reference sequence). Trimming shortened V by 5 bases and J by 2 bases, and 10 bases separated the two germline ends. The DNA for the CDR3 is TGTGCCAGCAGCCCCGGTTTCACCTACGAGCAGTACTTC. Its protein product is CASSPGFTYEQYF.